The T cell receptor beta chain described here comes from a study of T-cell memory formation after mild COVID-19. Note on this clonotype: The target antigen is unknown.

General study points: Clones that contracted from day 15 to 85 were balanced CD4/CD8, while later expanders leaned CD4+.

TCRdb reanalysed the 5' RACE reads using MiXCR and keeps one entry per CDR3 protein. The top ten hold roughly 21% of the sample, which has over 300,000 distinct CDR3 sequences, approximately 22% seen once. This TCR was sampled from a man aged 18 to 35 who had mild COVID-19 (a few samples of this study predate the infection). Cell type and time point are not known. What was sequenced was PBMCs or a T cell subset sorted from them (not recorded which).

CDR3 bases: TGTGCCAGCAGTTCGGGACAACTACAGTACTTC. Its translation is CASSSGQLQYF. The gene calls are TRBV11-3 and TRBJ2-4; D is perhaps TRBD1 (6 bases). This CDR3 comprises 11 residues. The germline V gene encodes CDR1 SGHNT and CDR2 YENEEA. The germline V and J ends were trimmed by 6 bases and 13 bases, with 13 bases remaining between them.